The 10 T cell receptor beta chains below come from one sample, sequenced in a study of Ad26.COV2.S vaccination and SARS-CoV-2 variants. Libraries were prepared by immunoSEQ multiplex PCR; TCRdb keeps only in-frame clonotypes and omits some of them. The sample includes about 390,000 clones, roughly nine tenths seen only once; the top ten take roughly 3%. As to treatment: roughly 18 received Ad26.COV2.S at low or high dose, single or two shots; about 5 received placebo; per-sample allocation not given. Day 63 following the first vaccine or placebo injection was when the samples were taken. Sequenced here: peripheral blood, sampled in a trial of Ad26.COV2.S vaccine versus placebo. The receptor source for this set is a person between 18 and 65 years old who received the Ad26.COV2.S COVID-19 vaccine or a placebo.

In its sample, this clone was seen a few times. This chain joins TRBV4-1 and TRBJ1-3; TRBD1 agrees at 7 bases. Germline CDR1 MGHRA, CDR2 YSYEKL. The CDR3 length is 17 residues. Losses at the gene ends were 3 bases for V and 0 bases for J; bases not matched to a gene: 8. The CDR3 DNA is TGCGCCAGCAGCCAGATCAGGGGACAGATCTCTGGAAACACCATATATTTT. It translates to CASSQIRGQISGNTIYF.

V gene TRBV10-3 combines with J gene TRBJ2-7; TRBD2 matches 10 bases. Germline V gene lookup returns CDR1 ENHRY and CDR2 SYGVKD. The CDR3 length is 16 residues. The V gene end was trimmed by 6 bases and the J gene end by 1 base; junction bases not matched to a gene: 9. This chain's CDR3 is CAISKLAGAASYEQYF. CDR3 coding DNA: TGTGCCATCAGCAAGCTAGCGGGGGCCGCTTCCTACGAGCAGTACTTC.

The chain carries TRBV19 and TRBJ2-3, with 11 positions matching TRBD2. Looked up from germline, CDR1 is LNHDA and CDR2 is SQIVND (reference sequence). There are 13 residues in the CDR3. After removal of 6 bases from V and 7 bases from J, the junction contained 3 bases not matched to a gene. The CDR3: CASSSSGGNTQYF. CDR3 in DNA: TGTGCCAGTAGCTCTAGCGGGGGGAATACGCAGTATTTT. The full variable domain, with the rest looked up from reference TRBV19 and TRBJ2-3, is DGGITQSPKYLFRKEGQNVTLSCEQNLNHDAMYWYRQDPGQGLRLIYYSQIVNDFQKGDIAEGYSVSREKKESFPLTVTSAQKNPTAFYLCASSSSGGNTQYFGPGTRLTVL.

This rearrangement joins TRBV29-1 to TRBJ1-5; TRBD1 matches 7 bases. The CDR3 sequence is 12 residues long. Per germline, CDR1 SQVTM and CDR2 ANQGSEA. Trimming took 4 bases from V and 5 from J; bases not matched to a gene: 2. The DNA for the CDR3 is TGCAGCGTTGGACAGGGAGATCAGCCCCAGCATTTT. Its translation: CSVGQGDQPQHF.

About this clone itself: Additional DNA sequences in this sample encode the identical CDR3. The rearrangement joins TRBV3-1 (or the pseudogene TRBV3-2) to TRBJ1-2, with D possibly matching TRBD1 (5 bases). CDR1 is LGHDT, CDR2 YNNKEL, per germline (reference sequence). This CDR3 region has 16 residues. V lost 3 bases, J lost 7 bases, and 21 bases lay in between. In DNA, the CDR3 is TGTGCCAGCAGCCATTCGGGACTCAAGAATTCAGGTGGCTACACCTTC. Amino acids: CASSHSGLKNSGGYTF.

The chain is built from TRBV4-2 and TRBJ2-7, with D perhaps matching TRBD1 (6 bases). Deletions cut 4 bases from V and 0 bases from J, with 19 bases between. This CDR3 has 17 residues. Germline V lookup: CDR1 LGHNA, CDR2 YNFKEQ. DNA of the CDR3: TGTGCCAGCAGCCCCTCTTGGGGGCGTGGCGGCTCCTACGAGCAGTACTTC. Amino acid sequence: CASSPSWGRGGSYEQYF.

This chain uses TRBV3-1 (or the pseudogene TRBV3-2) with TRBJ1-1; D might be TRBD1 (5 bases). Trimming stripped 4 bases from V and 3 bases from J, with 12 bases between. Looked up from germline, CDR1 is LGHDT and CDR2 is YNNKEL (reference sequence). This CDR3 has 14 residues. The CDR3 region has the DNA TGTGCCAGCAGCCCCATGGGGGGGGACACTGAAGCTTTCTTT. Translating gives CASSPMGGDTEAFF.

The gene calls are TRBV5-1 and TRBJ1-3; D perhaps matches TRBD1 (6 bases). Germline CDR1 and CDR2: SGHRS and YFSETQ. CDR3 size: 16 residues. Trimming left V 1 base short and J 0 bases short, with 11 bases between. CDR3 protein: CASSLTGLTSGNTIYF. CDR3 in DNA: TGCGCCAGCAGCTTGACAGGGTTGACCTCTGGAAACACCATATATTTT. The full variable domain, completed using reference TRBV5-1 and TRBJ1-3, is KAGVTQTPRYLIKTRGQQVTLSCSPISGHRSVSWYQQTPGQGLQFLFEYFSETQRNKGNFPGRFSGRQFSNSRSEMNVSTLELGDSALYLCASSLTGLTSGNTIYFGEGSWLTVV.

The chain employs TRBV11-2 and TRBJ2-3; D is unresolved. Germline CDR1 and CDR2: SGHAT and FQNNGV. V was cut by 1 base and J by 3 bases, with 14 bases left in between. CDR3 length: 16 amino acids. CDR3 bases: TGTGCCAGCAGCTTAGCCGCGGAGATTAGGACAGATACGCAGTATTTT. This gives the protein CASSLAAEIRTDTQYF.

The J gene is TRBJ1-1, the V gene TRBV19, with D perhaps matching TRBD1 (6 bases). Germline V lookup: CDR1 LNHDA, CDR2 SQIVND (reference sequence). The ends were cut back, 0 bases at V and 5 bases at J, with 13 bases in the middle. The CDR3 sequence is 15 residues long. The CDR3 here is CASSIDTGRGTEAFF. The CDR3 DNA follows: TGTGCCAGTAGTATAGACACAGGGAGGGGAACTGAAGCTTTCTTT. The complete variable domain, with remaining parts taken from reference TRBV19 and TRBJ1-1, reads DGGITQSPKYLFRKEGQNVTLSCEQNLNHDAMYWYRQDPGQGLRLIYYSQIVNDFQKGDIAEGYSVSREKKESFPLTVTSAQKNPTAFYLCASSIDTGRGTEAFFGQGTRLTVV.